Following are 30 T cell receptor beta chains from one sample sequenced in a study of graft-versus-host responses after intestinal transplantation. These receptors' targets are unknown. The data were produced by immunoSEQ multiplex PCR, yet TCRdb's version contains in-frame clones alone and is incomplete. Among 84,000 or so clones listed, over 85% were seen once. Source: unstimulated CD8+ T cells sorted from spleen or lymph node cells, taken before transplant. These receptor sequences come from a human donor who was the organ donor for an intestinal transplant.

The rearrangement links TRBV13 to TRBJ2-3, with no clear D. Germline V gives CDR1 PRHDT, CDR2 FYEKMQ (reference sequence). CDR3 length: 13 amino acids. The V and J ends lost 5 bases and 9 bases respectively, with 15 bases between them. The CDR3 region has the DNA TGTGCCAGCAGCCCGCCTGACTTGAGGACGCAGTATTTT. This codes for CASSPPDLRTQYF.

This clone has a single count. V gene TRBV5-4 combines with J gene TRBJ2-7, with TRBD1 as a possible D gene (5 bases). Trimming took off 0 bases at V and 6 bases at J, with 16 bases between the two ends. Germline V gene sequence: CDR1 SGHNT, CDR2 YYREEE (reference sequence). The CDR3 length is 15 residues. The CDR3 DNA is TGTGCCAGCAGCTTGGGGGGCTGGGGTACGACCGAGCAGTACTTC. Translation: CASSLGGWGTTEQYF.

The chain uses TRBV6-5 and TRBJ2-7, with 8 bases identical to TRBD1. The CDR3 is 13 amino acids. V shed 0 bases and J 6 bases; nucleotides not matched to a gene: 1. In germline, CDR1 is MNHEY, CDR2 SVGAGI. CDR3 region: CASSYSTGVEQYF. CDR3 nucleotides: TGTGCCAGCAGTTACTCGACAGGGGTCGAGCAGTACTTC.

This chain links TRBV7-3 with TRBJ2-5; 8 nucleotides agree with TRBD1. V dropped 2 bases and J dropped 5; count of bases not matched to a gene: 7. CDR3 length: 15 residues. Germline V gene lookup returns CDR1 SGHTA and CDR2 FQGTGA. CDR3 residues: CASSLGPGGRETQYF. The CDR3 bases are TGTGCCAGCAGCTTAGGTCCAGGGGGCAGGGAGACCCAGTACTTC.

The CDR3, as DNA: TGTGCCAGCAGCTTAGTCCCGGGGGGAGAAGAGACCCAGTACTTC. It yields the protein CASSLVPGGEETQYF. V is TRBV11-2 and J is TRBJ2-5; the match to TRBD2 covers 7 bases. The germline CDR1 and CDR2 sequences are SGHAT and FQNNGV. With 1 base clipped from V and 3 bases from J, the junction kept 5 bases outside the gene matches. This CDR3 has 15 amino acids. The entire variable domain, with the rest obtained from reference TRBV11-2 and TRBJ2-5, is as follows: EAGVAQSPRYKIIEKRQSVAFWCNPISGHATLYWYQQILGQGPKLLIQFQNNGVVDDSQLPKDRFSAERLKGVDSTLKIQPAKLEDSAVYLCASSLVPGGEETQYFGPGTRLLVL.

This rearrangement joins TRBV15 to TRBJ2-3, with D uncertain. V lost 0 bases and J lost 2, with 9 bases in between. Germline CDR1 LNHNV, CDR2 YYDKDF (reference sequence). CDR3 size: 15 residues. The CDR3 reads CATSRDNTATDTQYF. In DNA form, the CDR3 reads TGTGCCACCAGCAGAGATAACACAGCCACAGATACGCAGTATTTT. The full variable domain, completed using reference TRBV15 and TRBJ2-3, is DAMVIQNPRYQVTQFGKPVTLSCSQTLNHNVMYWYQQKSSQAPKLLFHYYDKDFNNEADTPDNFQSRRPNTSFCFLDIRSPGLGDTAMYLCATSRDNTATDTQYFGPGTRLTVL.

The V gene is TRBV4-3, the J gene TRBJ1-4, with a weak D call TRBD1 (6 bases). CDR3 length: 15 amino acids. V was pared by 2 bases and J by 3 bases, with 10 bases between. The germline V gene encodes CDR1 LGHNA and CDR2 YSLEER. In DNA form, the CDR3 reads TGCGCCAGCAGCCAATTGACAGGTCCTAATGAAAAACTGTTTTTT. This translates into CASSQLTGPNEKLFF.

The chain has TRBV7-9 and TRBJ1-6, with 9 bases matching TRBD1. The CDR3 runs 14 residues. Per germline, CDR1 SEHNR and CDR2 FQNEAQ (reference sequence). V lost 8 bases and J lost 3; bases outside the gene matches: 2. CDR3 DNA sequence: TGTGCCAGCGGACAGGGGAGCTATAATTCACCCCTCCACTTT. This translates into CASGQGSYNSPLHF.

The J gene is TRBJ1-1, the V gene TRBV5-1, with D maybe TRBD1 (5 bases). This CDR3 comprises 15 residues. CDR1 is SGHRS and CDR2 is YFSETQ in the germline V gene. Trimming stripped 4 bases from V and 7 bases from J, with 20 bases between. As DNA, the CDR3 is TGCGCCAGCAGCCCCCAGGGTTTTGAACAAGATGAAGCTTTCTTT. Amino acids: CASSPQGFEQDEAFF.

The V and J genes are TRBV6-5 and TRBJ1-1; tentatively, D is TRBD1 (6 bases). Germline V CDR1 and CDR2: MNHEY, SVGAGI. Trimming took 6 bases from V and 4 from J, leaving 15 bases between them. The CDR3 spans 14 residues. CDR3: CASSLGGGGTEAFF. The CDR3 DNA reads TGTGCCAGCAGCCTAGGGGGGGGCGGCACTGAAGCTTTCTTT.

The chain couples TRBV11-3 to TRBJ2-7; D may be TRBD1 (6 bases). This CDR3 is built from 13 residues. Germline V gene data show CDR1 as SGHNT and CDR2 as YENEEA. The ends were cut back, 5 bases at V and 7 bases at J, with 15 bases in the middle. The CDR3 spells CASSRRTALEQYF. CDR3 coding DNA: TGTGCCAGCAGCCGCCGGACAGCCTTAGAGCAGTACTTC.

The gene calls are TRBV10-3 and TRBJ2-7, with D possibly being TRBD2 (7 bases). The CDR3 totals 15 residues. Germline V CDR1 and CDR2: ENHRY, SYGVKD. The V and J ends lost 4 bases and 0 bases respectively, with 13 bases between them. In DNA, the CDR3 is TGTGCCATCAGTGGGACTAGGGGGGACTCCTACGAGCAGTACTTC. It is translated as CAISGTRGDSYEQYF.

J is TRBJ2-2 and V is TRBV5-4; TRBD1 matches at 11 bases. The junction had 6 bases not matched to a gene; V was cut back by 4 bases and J by 4 bases. CDR1 is SGHNT and CDR2 is YYREEE in the germline V gene (reference sequence). CDR3 length: 16 residues. The CDR3 bases are TGTGCCAGCAGCGGCTGGGACAGGGGGAGCACCGGGGAGCTGTTTTTT. Its protein is CASSGWDRGSTGELFF.

This chain links TRBV27 with TRBJ2-7, with D unresolved. With 4 bases removed from V and 3 bases from J, the gap between germline ends came to 7 bases. Germline V CDR1 and CDR2: MNHEY, SMNVEV (reference sequence). The CDR3 has 12 residues. The CDR3 DNA reads as TGTGCCAGCAGTTCCACAGTCTACGAGCAGTACTTC. Translated, it gives CASSSTVYEQYF.

The chain is built from TRBV19 and TRBJ1-1; tentative D call: TRBD1 (5 bases). V shed 3 bases and J shed 2 bases, with 7 bases lying between them. Germline loops: CDR1 LNHDA, CDR2 SQIVND (reference sequence). This CDR3 is built from 13 residues. As DNA, the CDR3 is TGTGCCAGTAGTATCGGGGGTAACACTGAAGCTTTCTTT. This codes for CASSIGGNTEAFF.

The chain is built from TRBV4-3 and TRBJ2-3; 10 bases match TRBD2. CDR1 is LGHNA, CDR2 YSLEER, per germline. This CDR3 has 18 amino acids. V lost 4 bases, J lost 0 bases, and 10 bases stayed unmatched. Written as DNA, the CDR3 is TGCGCCAGCAGCCCCGAGGCGACTAGCGGGCAGAGCACAGATACGCAGTATTTT. This gives the protein CASSPEATSGQSTDTQYF.

The rearrangement joins TRBV6-6 to TRBJ2-3, with 7 positions matching TRBD2. J lost 8 bases, V lost 7 bases, and 15 bases had no gene match. The CDR3 spans 15 residues. Germline CDR1 reads MNHNY; CDR2 reads SVGAGI (reference sequence). The CDR3 nucleotides read TGTGCCAGCATCCAAGGAGGAGGTAGGGAGGGTACGCAGTATTTT. Protein product: CASIQGGGREGTQYF.

The rearrangement links TRBV4-2 to TRBJ2-5; weak D call: TRBD2 (6 bases). Germline V gives CDR1 LGHNA, CDR2 YNFKEQ. CDR3 size: 15 residues. The ends were cut back, 0 bases at V and 6 bases at J, with 14 bases in the middle. The CDR3 sequence is CASSQDLTSLQTQYF. DNA for the CDR3: TGTGCCAGCAGCCAAGATCTTACTAGCCTCCAGACCCAGTACTTC.

V gene TRBV28 combines with J gene TRBJ1-1, with 10 nucleotides matching TRBD1. The CDR3 spans 15 residues. V lost 5 bases, J lost 3 bases, and 6 bases stayed unmatched. Germline values: CDR1 MDHEN, CDR2 SYDVKM. The CDR3, as DNA: TGTGCCAGCAGTGCTCGGACAGGGGGGTACACTGAAGCTTTCTTT. Amino acid sequence: CASSARTGGYTEAFF.

The chain is built from TRBV19 and TRBJ2-7; 9 bases align to TRBD2. Germline loops: CDR1 LNHDA, CDR2 SQIVND (reference sequence). With V trimmed by 5 bases and J by 0 bases, 5 bases remained unmatched. This CDR3 is 15 amino acids long. The CDR3 loop is CASSPRLAASYEQYF. The CDR3 DNA sequence: TGTGCCAGTAGTCCCAGACTAGCGGCCTCCTACGAGCAGTACTTC.

This chain links TRBV27 with TRBJ2-3, with a tentative D call TRBD2 (5 bases). The germline V gene encodes CDR1 MNHEY and CDR2 SMNVEV (reference sequence). This CDR3 region has 15 residues. The V end was cut by 2 bases, the J end by 5 bases, with 14 bases between. The CDR3 loop is CASSLSGGEQDTQYF. For the CDR3, the DNA is TGTGCCAGCAGTTTAAGCGGAGGTGAGCAAGATACGCAGTATTTT.

As for this clone: The junction departs from germline at one end; a sequencing error may be responsible. This chain joins TRBV7-7 and TRBJ2-1; D tentatively reads TRBD1 or TRBD2 (7 bases each). The CDR3 spans 14 residues. Germline V gene sequence: CDR1 SSHAT, CDR2 FNYEAQ (reference sequence). In DNA, the CDR3 is TGTGCTAGCAGCAGGGGGGGAGAGTTCAATGAGCAGTTCTTC. Translating gives CASSRGGEFNEQFF.

The chain couples TRBV7-2 to TRBJ2-7; 11 bases agree with TRBD2. The CDR3 totals 14 residues. Germline values: CDR1 SGHTA, CDR2 FQGNSA. V lost 5 bases to trimming and J lost 2 bases; unmatched junction nucleotides: 2. The CDR3 is CASSVTSGAYEQYF. DNA for the CDR3: TGTGCCAGCAGCGTGACTAGCGGGGCCTACGAGCAGTACTTC.

V is TRBV27 and J is TRBJ2-3; 13 bases are shared with TRBD2. Unmatched junction bases numbered 5, after V lost 5 bases and J lost 3 bases. Germline-derived CDR1 and CDR2 are MNHEY and SMNVEV (reference sequence). CDR3 length: 16 amino acids. CDR3 sequence: CASSPRTSGRTDTQYF. Written as DNA, the CDR3 is TGTGCCAGCAGTCCGCGGACTAGCGGGAGAACAGATACGCAGTATTTT.

The V and J genes are TRBV5-4 and TRBJ2-7, with D perhaps matching TRBD2 (5 bases). The CDR3 consists of 14 residues. The V gene lost 2 bases and the J gene lost 0 bases, with 9 bases spanning the gap. Germline V gene lookup returns CDR1 SGHNT and CDR2 YYREEE (reference sequence). CDR3: CASSFGRGSYEQYF. The CDR3, as DNA: TGTGCCAGCAGCTTTGGCCGGGGCTCCTACGAGCAGTACTTC. Full variable domain (missing parts from reference TRBV5-4 and TRBJ2-7): ETGVTQSPTHLIKTRGQQVTLRCSSQSGHNTVSWYQQALGQGPQFIFQYYREEENGRGNFPPRFSGLQFPNYSSELNVNALELDDSALYLCASSFGRGSYEQYFGPGTRLTVT.

The CDR3: CASSAPPGTQYF. The DNA for the CDR3 is TGTGCCAGCAGCGCCCCGCCGGGGACCCAGTACTTC. The rearrangement links TRBV13 to TRBJ2-5; D remains unclear. The germline CDR1 and CDR2 sequences are PRHDT and FYEKMQ (reference sequence). Trimming stripped 5 bases from V and 7 bases from J, with 11 bases between. This CDR3 is 12 amino acids long.

Concerning this clone: Other nucleotide sequences in the sample specify the same CDR3. The chain is built from TRBV19 and TRBJ2-1, with 7 positions matching TRBD2. J gave up 9 bases and V 3 bases, and 2 bases lay outside the gene matches. Germline V lookup: CDR1 LNHDA, CDR2 SQIVND (reference sequence). This CDR3 has 12 residues. DNA for the CDR3: TGTGCCAGTAGTATTGGGGGGGGTGAGCAGTTCTTC. Its protein product is CASSIGGGEQFF.

The rearrangement links TRBV19 to TRBJ1-1; D is possibly TRBD1 (6 bases). Germline V gene sequence: CDR1 LNHDA, CDR2 SQIVND (reference sequence). The CDR3 extends over 15 amino acids. Trimming left V 7 bases short and J 6 bases short, with 21 bases between. The CDR3 bases are TGTGCCAGTAACCAACGTCCGGGGGGCCAGGCTGAAGCTTTCTTT. This encodes CASNQRPGGQAEAFF.

The CDR3 DNA reads TGCGCCAGCAGCCGAGGGTTTGGGACTAGCGGGAGAATGGAGCAGTTCTTC. The encoded protein is CASSRGFGTSGRMEQFF. V usage is TRBV4-3 and J usage is TRBJ2-1; 14 nucleotides line up with TRBD2. The germline V gene encodes CDR1 LGHNA and CDR2 YSLEER. V was clipped by 4 bases and J by 10 bases; unmatched bases: 12. The CDR3 contains 17 residues.

This clone appeared a single time. This chain joins TRBV5-1 and TRBJ2-3; TRBD2 matches at 8 bases. Germline lookup yields CDR1 SGHRS and CDR2 YFSETQ. The CDR3 totals 12 residues. With 0 bases clipped from V and 13 bases from J, the junction kept 4 bases outside the gene matches. CDR3 coding DNA: TGCGCCAGCAGCTTGGTAGCGGGGTTGAAGTATTTT. This gives the protein CASSLVAGLKYF. Variable domain in full (rest from reference TRBV5-1 and TRBJ2-3): KAGVTQTPRYLIKTRGQQVTLSCSPISGHRSVSWYQQTPGQGLQFLFEYFSETQRNKGNFPGRFSGRQFSNSRSEMNVSTLELGDSALYLCASSLVAGLKYFGPGTRLTVL.